This T cell receptor beta chain emerged from a study of early T cells in non-severe SARS-CoV-2 infection. This clonotype was observed many times. In TCRdb, the 5' RACE reads were re-called with MiXCR into one record per CDR3 protein. Altogether 25,000 to 35,000 distinct CDR3 sequences are present, 4.5% to 5.5% being singletons, with the ten largest covering 2.6%. Trimming pared 4 bases from V and 6 bases from J, leaving 7 bases between. Looked up from germline, CDR1 is SGHAT and CDR2 is FQDESV (reference sequence). The CDR3 extends over 12 amino acids. The chain joins TRBV11-1 to TRBJ2-1; D not resolved. The sequencing sample was made of whole blood. This TCR was recovered from an adult who was a healthcare worker with PCR-confirmed SARS-CoV-2 infection or an uninfected control (not recorded which). The CDR3, as DNA: TGTGCCAGCAGCTCGGATAGCAATGAGCAGTTCTTC. Protein sequence: CASSSDSNEQFF.